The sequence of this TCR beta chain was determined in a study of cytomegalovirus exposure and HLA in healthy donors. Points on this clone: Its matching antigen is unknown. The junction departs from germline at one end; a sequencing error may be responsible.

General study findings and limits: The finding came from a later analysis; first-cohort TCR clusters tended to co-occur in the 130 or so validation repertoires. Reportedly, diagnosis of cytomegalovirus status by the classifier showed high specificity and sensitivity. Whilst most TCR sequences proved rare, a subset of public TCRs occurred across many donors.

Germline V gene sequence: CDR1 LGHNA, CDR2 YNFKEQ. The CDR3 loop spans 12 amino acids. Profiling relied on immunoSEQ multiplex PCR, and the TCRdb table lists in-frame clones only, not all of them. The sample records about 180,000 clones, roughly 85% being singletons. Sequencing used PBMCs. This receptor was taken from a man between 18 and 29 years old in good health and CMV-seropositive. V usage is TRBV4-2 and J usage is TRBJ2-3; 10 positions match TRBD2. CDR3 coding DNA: TGTGCCAGCAGCCAGGGTTCCGGGACTAGCGATTTT. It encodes CASSQGSGTSDF.